These 8 T cell receptor beta chains originate from one sample sequenced in a study of blood T cell repertoires in COVID-19. Repertoires were generated with immunoSEQ multiplex PCR, while TCRdb's copy carries only in-frame clones and drops some. The sample yields roughly 50,000 clones, approximately 91% seen once. Sequencing was done on a sample of peripheral blood. These TCRs come from a woman aged 60-75 years with active COVID-19.

The chain carries TRBV14 and TRBJ2-7; TRBD2 matches 10 bases. V was clipped by 4 bases and J by 7 bases; unmatched bases: 7. The CDR3 has 14 residues. Germline CDR1 reads SGHDN; CDR2 reads FVKESK. CDR3 in DNA: TGTGCCAGCAGCCCCCCGGGACTAGCGAAGGAGCAGTACTTC. Translating gives CASSPPGLAKEQYF.

The chain employs TRBV5-1 and TRBJ2-5; D remains ambiguous. The CDR3 consists of 13 residues. Trimming left V 7 bases short and J 4 bases short, with 14 bases between. Germline V CDR1 and CDR2: SGHRS, YFSETQ. CDR3 nucleotides: TGCGCCAGCGACAAAGTTGGGCGAGAGACCCAGTACTTC. Translation: CASDKVGRETQYF.

The rearrangement links TRBV19 to TRBJ1-2, with a tentative D call TRBD1 (5 bases). The germline V gene encodes CDR1 LNHDA and CDR2 SQIVND (reference sequence). Trimming left V 5 bases short and J 3 bases short, with 16 bases between. There are 15 residues in the CDR3. The CDR3 DNA follows: TGTGCCAGTAGTTTCGAGGGAGGGACCTACTATGGCTACACCTTC. Amino acid sequence: CASSFEGGTYYGYTF.

The V call is TRBV7-6, the J call TRBJ2-1; 8 positions match TRBD1. The CDR3 covers 16 residues. V shed 4 bases, J shed 7 bases, and the junction held 12 bases outside the gene matches. Germline CDR1 reads SGHVS; CDR2 reads FNYEAQ. The CDR3 DNA reads TGTGCCAGCAGCTCAGGGGGACAGGTTCGATCGAATGAGCAGTTCTTC. Translating it yields CASSSGGQVRSNEQFF.

The rearrangement joins TRBV5-4 to TRBJ1-3; 8 bases line up with TRBD1. CDR1 and CDR2 (germline): SGHNT, YYREEE (reference sequence). The CDR3 runs 17 residues. Trimming cost V 0 bases and J 0 bases; bases outside gene matches: 5. The CDR3 sequence: CASSLGQGSFSGNTIYF. As DNA, the CDR3 is TGTGCCAGCAGCTTGGGACAGGGGTCCTTCTCTGGAAACACCATATATTTT.

The J gene is TRBJ1-2, the V gene TRBV2; TRBD1 matches at 7 bases. The germline CDR1 and CDR2 sequences are SNHLY and FYNNEI. The CDR3 has 15 amino acids. V was clipped by 6 bases and J by 3 bases; unmatched bases: 10. The CDR3 sequence: CASRPRDSDYYGYTF. The CDR3 DNA reads TGTGCCAGCAGACCCAGGGACAGTGACTACTATGGCTACACCTTC.

The V and J genes are TRBV9 and TRBJ2-7; 7 bases are a match to TRBD1. After removal of 4 bases from V and 2 bases from J, the junction contained 6 bases not matched to a gene. From germline, CDR1 is SGDLS and CDR2 YYNGEE. This CDR3 has 14 residues. CDR3 sequence (DNA): TGTGCCAGCAGCCCTTCGACAGGGCCCTACGAGCAGTACTTC. This sequence encodes CASSPSTGPYEQYF.

This clone was seen once. The V call is TRBV2, the J call TRBJ2-7; D possibly corresponds to TRBD2 (5 bases). The V gene's germline CDR1 is SNHLY and CDR2 FYNNEI. V was shortened by 2 bases and J by 1 base, with 9 bases between the two germline ends. CDR3 length equals 14 residues. The CDR3 DNA is TGTGCCAGCAGTGAAAGACTACAGTCCTACGAGCAGTACTTC. Its translation: CASSERLQSYEQYF.